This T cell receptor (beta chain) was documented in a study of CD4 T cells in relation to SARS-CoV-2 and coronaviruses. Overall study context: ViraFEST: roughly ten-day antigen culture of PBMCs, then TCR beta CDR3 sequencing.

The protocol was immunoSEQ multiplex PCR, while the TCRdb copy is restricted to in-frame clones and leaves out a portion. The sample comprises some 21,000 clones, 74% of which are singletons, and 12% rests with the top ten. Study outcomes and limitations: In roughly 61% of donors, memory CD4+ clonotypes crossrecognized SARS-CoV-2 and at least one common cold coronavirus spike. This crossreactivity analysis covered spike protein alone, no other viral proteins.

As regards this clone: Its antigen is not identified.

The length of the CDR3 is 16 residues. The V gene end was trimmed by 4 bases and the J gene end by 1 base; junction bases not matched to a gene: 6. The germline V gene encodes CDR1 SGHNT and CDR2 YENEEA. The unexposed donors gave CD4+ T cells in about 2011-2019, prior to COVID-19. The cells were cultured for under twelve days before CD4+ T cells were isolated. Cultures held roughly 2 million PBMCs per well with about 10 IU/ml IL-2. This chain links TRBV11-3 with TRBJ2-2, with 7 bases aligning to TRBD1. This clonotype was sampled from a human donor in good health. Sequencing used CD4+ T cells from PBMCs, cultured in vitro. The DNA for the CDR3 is TGTGCCAGCAGCTCCCCAGGACAGGTGAACACCGGGGAGCTGTTTTTT. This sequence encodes CASSSPGQVNTGELFF.